The next 20 T cell receptor beta chains were all read from a single sample in a study of CD8 T cells in Susac syndrome. With random hexamers, reverse transcription was performed on about 0.45 to 1 ug of RNA. TCRdb re-called the immunoSEQ multiplex PCR reads through MiXCR, storing one row per CDR3 protein. This sample has about 210,000 distinct CDR3 sequences, with 95% found just once. The specimen sequenced was CD4+ T cells from PBMCs. All receptors come from a human donor with multiple sclerosis.

The chain recombines TRBV24-1 with TRBJ2-3, with 10 nucleotides matching TRBD1. CDR3 length: 13 residues. Germline trimming cut 5 bases from V and 6 bases from J; bases unmatched to any gene: 1. The germline V gene has CDR1 KGHDR and CDR2 SFDVKD. CDR3 coding DNA: TGTGCCACCAGTGGACAGGGGGCTGATACGCAGTATTTT. Translated, it gives CATSGQGADTQYF.

The chain recombines TRBV30 with TRBJ2-7; D remains ambiguous. V was clipped by 0 bases and J by 4 bases, with 7 bases between them. This CDR3 has 12 amino acids. CDR1 is GTSNPN and CDR2 is SVGIG in the germline V gene (reference sequence). CDR3 nucleotides: TGTGCCTGGAGTGTAAAAGGGTACGAGCAGTACTTC. It codes for CAWSVKGYEQYF.

The chain joins TRBV7-6 to TRBJ2-5; D is unclear. In germline, CDR1 is SGHVS, CDR2 FNYEAQ. This CDR3 spans 11 amino acids. The V end was cut by 2 bases, the J end by 8 bases, with 6 bases between. CDR3 region: CASSLKATQYF. CDR3 nucleotide sequence: TGTGCCAGCAGCTTAAAGGCTACCCAGTACTTC.

The chain combines TRBV3-1 with TRBJ1-1, with D hard to call. CDR1 and CDR2 from the germline V gene are LGHDT and YNNKEL (reference sequence). The CDR3 runs 15 residues. Trimming took 0 bases from V and 1 from J, leaving 9 bases between them. The CDR3 DNA sequence: TGTGCCAGCAGCCAAGATTTAGGCAGGAACACTGAAGCTTTCTTT. Translating gives CASSQDLGRNTEAFF.

This chain connects TRBV3-1 to TRBJ1-2; no firm D call. The V gene's germline CDR1 is LGHDT and CDR2 YNNKEL (reference sequence). Between the trimmed V and J ends, which lost 5 bases and 8 bases, there was a span of 12 bases. The CDR3 extends over 12 amino acids. The CDR3 DNA is TGTGCCAGCAGCTATCAGTCGGGGGGCTACACCTTC. Its translation: CASSYQSGGYTF.

Only one count was recorded for this clonotype. The V call is TRBV29-1, the J call TRBJ1-1; D possibly corresponds to TRBD1 (5 bases). V was pared by 4 bases and J by 3 bases, with 12 bases between. Germline V gives CDR1 SQVTM, CDR2 ANQGSEA. This CDR3 has 13 residues. The CDR3 loop is CSVASGGDTEAFF. CDR3 DNA sequence: TGCAGCGTTGCGTCCGGGGGTGACACTGAAGCTTTCTTT.

This clonotype was observed a single time. The rearrangement links TRBV29-1 to TRBJ2-3, with a possible D match to TRBD1 (6 bases). The CDR3 has 15 amino acids. CDR1 SQVTM and CDR2 ANQGSEA come from the germline V gene. V was trimmed by 6 bases and J by 1 base, leaving 17 bases between them. The CDR3 nucleotides are TGCAGCGTAGTCCTCTCAGGGGTCGGCACAGATACGCAGTATTTT. Its protein product is CSVVLSGVGTDTQYF.

The table lists this clonotype with a count of one. CDR3 loop: CASSPPPGANEQFF. The CDR3 region has the DNA TGTGCCAGCTCACCACCGCCAGGAGCCAATGAGCAGTTCTTC. The chain uses TRBV18 and TRBJ2-1; D not resolved. This CDR3 has 14 residues. The germline V gene encodes CDR1 KGHSH and CDR2 LQKENI. V was clipped by 0 bases and J by 6 bases, with 9 bases between them. The full variable domain, its missing parts supplied by reference TRBV18 and TRBJ2-1, is NAGVMQNPRHLVRRRGQEARLRCSPMKGHSHVYWYRQLPEEGLKFMVYLQKENIIDESGMPKERFSAEFPKEGPSILRIQQVVRGDSAAYFCASSPPPGANEQFFGPGTRLTVL.

The CDR3 region has the DNA TGCGCCAGCAGCTCGTCTAGACAGCGGAACACTGAAGCTTTCTTT. Its protein is CASSSSRQRNTEAFF. This chain joins TRBV5-1 and TRBJ1-1; a possible D gene is TRBD1 (5 bases). The CDR3 sequence is 15 residues long. Germline V gene lookup returns CDR1 SGHRS and CDR2 YFSETQ. The germline V and J ends were trimmed by 3 bases and 1 base, with 13 bases remaining between them.

The chain recombines TRBV20-1 with TRBJ1-5; D possibly corresponds to TRBD1 (6 bases). Germline CDR1 and CDR2: DFQATT and SNEGSKA (reference sequence). The CDR3 consists of 13 residues. V was clipped by 6 bases and J by 5 bases, with 14 bases between them. The CDR3 DNA sequence: TGCAGTGCCAACAGGGCTAGGGATCAGCCCCAGCATTTT. It translates to CSANRARDQPQHF.

The V call is TRBV11-2, the J call TRBJ2-2, with D possibly matching TRBD1 (5 bases). Germline V gene lookup returns CDR1 SGHAT and CDR2 FQNNGV. The CDR3 sequence is 16 residues long. Trimming took 2 bases from V and 4 from J, leaving 14 bases between them. DNA for the CDR3: TGTGCCAGCAGCTTAAGGCCAGGGCGAGGCACCGGGGAGCTGTTTTTT. It translates to CASSLRPGRGTGELFF.

This chain connects TRBV6-5 to TRBJ1-2, with TRBD1 identical over 7 bases. CDR3 length: 15 residues. With 7 bases clipped from V and 2 bases from J, the junction kept 10 bases outside the gene matches. The germline V gene has CDR1 MNHEY and CDR2 SVGAGI. CDR3 DNA sequence: TGTGCCAGCACCTATAGGACAGGAAAGAACTATGGCTACACCTTC. It is translated as CASTYRTGKNYGYTF.

J is TRBJ2-1 and V is TRBV20-1, with D possibly being TRBD1 or TRBD2 (6 bases each). The CDR3 is 11 amino acids. CDR1 is DFQATT, CDR2 SNEGSKA, per germline (reference sequence). The ends were cut back, 5 bases at V and 9 bases at J, with 11 bases in the middle. The CDR3 DNA sequence: TGCAGTGCTCGGGGGCGCGGTGAGCAGTTCTTC. It encodes CSARGRGEQFF.

The genes are TRBV12-3 or TRBV12-4 and TRBJ2-3; 7 bases are a match to TRBD2. The CDR3 consists of 14 residues. V dropped 3 bases and J dropped 2; count of bases not matched to a gene: 2. The CDR3 DNA is TGTGCCAGCAGTTTCGGGACTACCACAGATACGCAGTATTTT. Translating gives CASSFGTTTDTQYF.

The rearrangement joins TRBV20-1 to TRBJ2-1; the match to TRBD2 covers 8 bases. V lost 0 bases and J lost 13; bases outside the gene matches: 5. CDR1 DFQATT and CDR2 SNEGSKA come from the germline V gene (reference sequence). The CDR3 consists of 12 residues. The CDR3 protein is CSAREERGIQFF. DNA of the CDR3: TGCAGTGCTAGAGAGGAGCGGGGGATCCAGTTCTTC.

J is TRBJ2-7 and V is TRBV5-1, with 7 bases identical to TRBD1. The CDR3 sequence is 15 residues long. Germline V gives CDR1 SGHRS, CDR2 YFSETQ. The J segment lost 0 bases and the V segment lost 2 bases, leaving 5 bases of the junction unmatched. CDR3 DNA sequence: TGCGCCAGCAGCTTCTTTGACAGGGACTCCTACGAGCAGTACTTC. Protein product: CASSFFDRDSYEQYF.

The chain is built from TRBV20-1 and TRBJ1-1; possibly TRBD1 for D (6 bases). The CDR3 totals 12 residues. Germline V CDR1 and CDR2: DFQATT, SNEGSKA (reference sequence). CDR3 nucleotide sequence: TGCAGCCCGCGGGACATTGCTGGGGGAGCTTTCTTT. Residues: CSPRDIAGGAFF.

This clonotype was seen only once. The rearrangement links TRBV4-2 to TRBJ2-3, with 10 bases lining up with TRBD2. V was clipped by 3 bases and J by 0 bases; unmatched bases: 3. The germline V gene has CDR1 LGHNA and CDR2 YNFKEQ. The length of the CDR3 is 16 residues. CDR3 nucleotides: TGTGCCAGCAGCCAGGTAGCGGGGGGCAGCACAGATACGCAGTATTTT. This encodes CASSQVAGGSTDTQYF.

The rearrangement uses TRBV5-4 and TRBJ2-1, with D maybe TRBD1 (6 bases). CDR3 size: 12 residues. V was pared by 3 bases and J by 10 bases, with 11 bases between. Germline lookup yields CDR1 SGHNT and CDR2 YYREEE (reference sequence). CDR3: CASSSQGSEQFF. CDR3 in DNA: TGTGCCAGCAGCTCACAGGGAAGCGAGCAGTTCTTC.

V gene TRBV7-8 combines with J gene TRBJ2-6; D possibly uses TRBD1 or TRBD2 (5 bases each). The CDR3 spans 15 residues. The V gene lost 5 bases and the J gene lost 4 bases, with 12 bases spanning the gap. Germline V gene sequence: CDR1 SGHVS, CDR2 FQNEAQ. The DNA for the CDR3 is TGTGCCAGCAGCCCAGGGAGCTCAGGGGCCAACGTCCTGACTTTC. It encodes CASSPGSSGANVLTF.